Listed here is a single T cell receptor beta chain. As handled by the study authors: Nucleated cell number was recorded as an estimate derived from reference gene primer amplification. Repertoires were generated with immunoSEQ multiplex PCR, while TCRdb's copy carries only in-frame clones and drops some. That table gives V, J and clone size, and the DNA gave D and trimming. This sample has roughly 440,000 clones, with around 88% found just once. The germline gives CDR1 SGHAT, CDR2 FQNNGV. This CDR3 region has 13 residues. Trimming took off 2 bases at V and 5 bases at J, with 8 bases between the two ends. This record comes from a study of blood T cell repertoires in COVID-19. Study details: The samples span acute and convalescent COVID-19 from the United States, Italy and Spain. Sources were T cells, B-cell-depleted T cells, or PBMCs; the material itself was cDNA or gDNA.

The sequenced material came from peripheral blood. This chain joins TRBV11-2 and TRBJ2-3, with a possible D match to TRBD2 (5 bases). The source is a woman between 50 and 59 years old with COVID-19, enrolled during active disease. The CDR3 nucleotides read TGTGCCAGCAGCTTAAGTGGAGGAGATACGCAGTATTTT. This gives the protein CASSLSGGDTQYF.